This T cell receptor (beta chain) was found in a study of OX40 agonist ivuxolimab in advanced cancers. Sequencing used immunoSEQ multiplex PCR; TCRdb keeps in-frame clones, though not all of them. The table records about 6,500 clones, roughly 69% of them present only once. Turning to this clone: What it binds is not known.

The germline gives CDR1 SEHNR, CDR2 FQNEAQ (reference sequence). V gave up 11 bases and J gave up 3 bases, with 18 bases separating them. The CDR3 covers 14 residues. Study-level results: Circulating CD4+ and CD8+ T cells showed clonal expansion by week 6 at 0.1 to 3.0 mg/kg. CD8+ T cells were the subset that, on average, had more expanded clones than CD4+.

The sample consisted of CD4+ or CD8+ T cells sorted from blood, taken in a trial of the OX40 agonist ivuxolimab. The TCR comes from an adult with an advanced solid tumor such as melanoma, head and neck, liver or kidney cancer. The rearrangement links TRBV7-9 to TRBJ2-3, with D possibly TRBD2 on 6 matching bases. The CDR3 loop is CAEAGLGLTDTQYF. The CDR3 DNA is TGTGCCGAGGCGGGGCTGGGCTTAACAGATACGCAGTATTTT.